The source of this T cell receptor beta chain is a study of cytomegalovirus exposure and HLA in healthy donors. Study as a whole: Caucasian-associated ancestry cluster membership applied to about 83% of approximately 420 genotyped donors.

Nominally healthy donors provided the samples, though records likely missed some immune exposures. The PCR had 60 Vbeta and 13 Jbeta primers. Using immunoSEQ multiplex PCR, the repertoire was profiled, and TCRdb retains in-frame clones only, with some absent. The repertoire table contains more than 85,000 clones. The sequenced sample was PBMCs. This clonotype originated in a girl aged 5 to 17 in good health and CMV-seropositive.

CDR3 sequence: CASRGGVLGRNTEAFF. The CDR3 region has the DNA TGTGCCAGCAGGGGGGGGGTACTCGGGAGGAACACTGAAGCTTTCTTT. The chain carries TRBV5-6 and TRBJ1-1; possible D gene TRBD1, 5 bases. The CDR3 is made up of 16 amino acids. The germline V and J ends were trimmed by 5 bases and 1 base, with 18 bases remaining between them. CDR1 SGHDT and CDR2 YYEEEE come from the germline V gene. The full variable domain, rest sourced from reference TRBV5-6 and TRBJ1-1, is DAGVTQSPTHLIKTRGQQVTLRCSPKSGHDTVSWYQQALGQGPQFIFQYYEEEERQRGNFPDRFSGHQFPNYSSELNVNALLLGDSALYLCASRGGVLGRNTEAFFGQGTRLTVV.